Shown below are 14 T cell receptor beta chains from a single sample sequenced in a study of beta chain features in type 1 diabetes. Expressed TCRB transcripts got sequenced, as all isolated RNA was reverse transcribed. TCRdb's copy holds only in-frame clones and misses some; the assay was immunoSEQ multiplex PCR. The sample contains 310,000 or so clones, approximately 8% of which appear only once. Sequencing was performed on central memory CD4+ T cells from blood. These receptor sequences come from a woman aged 18-35 years in good health.

In this sample, this clone turned up a few times. The CDR3 protein is CASSSLAGGPYEQYF. The CDR3 DNA reads as TGTGCCAGCAGTTCGTTAGCGGGAGGGCCCTACGAGCAGTACTTC. The chain combines TRBV6-5 with TRBJ2-7; 11 bases agree with TRBD2. The junction had 4 bases not matched to a gene; V was cut back by 4 bases and J by 2 bases. This CDR3 spans 15 amino acids. Germline V lookup: CDR1 MNHEY, CDR2 SVGAGI.

This chain links TRBV5-6 with TRBJ2-7, with unresolved D. Germline V lookup: CDR1 SGHDT, CDR2 YYEEEE. This CDR3 spans 16 amino acids. Trimming took 4 bases from V and 1 from J, leaving 18 bases between them. In DNA, the CDR3 is TGTGCCAGCAGCCACTTCGCAGGCCGCTTATCCTACGAGCAGTACTTC. This sequence encodes CASSHFAGRLSYEQYF. Variable domain in full (rest from reference TRBV5-6 and TRBJ2-7): DAGVTQSPTHLIKTRGQQVTLRCSPKSGHDTVSWYQQALGQGPQFIFQYYEEEERQRGNFPDRFSGHQFPNYSSELNVNALLLGDSALYLCASSHFAGRLSYEQYFGPGTRLTVT.

The V gene is TRBV28, the J gene TRBJ2-7, with D perhaps TRBD2 (5 bases). V lost 2 bases and J lost 5, with 16 bases in between. Germline assignment: CDR1 MDHEN and CDR2 SYDVKM. The CDR3 totals 15 residues. The CDR3 reads CASSLESAGRHEQYF. CDR3 in DNA: TGTGCCAGCAGTTTAGAAAGTGCGGGCAGGCACGAGCAGTACTTC.

The chain joins TRBV7-2 to TRBJ2-3; 11 nucleotides align to TRBD2. The CDR3 is made up of 14 amino acids. The germline V gene has CDR1 SGHTA and CDR2 FQGNSA. Trimming removed 5 bases from V and 7 bases from J; junction bases left unmatched: 5. CDR3 in amino acids: CASSSSGRGNTQYF. For the CDR3, the DNA is TGTGCCAGCAGCAGTAGCGGGAGGGGGAATACGCAGTATTTT.

The sample holds one count of this clone. The rearrangement links TRBV28 to TRBJ1-1; no clear D gene. In germline, CDR1 is MDHEN, CDR2 SYDVKM. V lost 10 bases, J lost 6 bases, and 18 bases lay in between. The CDR3 totals 13 residues. This chain's CDR3 is CATQIQLPAEAFF. The DNA for the CDR3 is TGTGCCACCCAGATACAGCTACCAGCTGAAGCTTTCTTT.

This clone was picked up a small number of times. The J gene is TRBJ1-1, the V gene TRBV15; TRBD1 matches at 9 bases. The CDR3 is 15 amino acids. CDR1 and CDR2 from the germline V gene are LNHNV and YYDKDF (reference sequence). V was clipped by 6 bases and J by 4 bases; unmatched bases: 9. The CDR3 spells CATRRKGQGGTEAFF. CDR3 sequence (DNA): TGTGCCACCAGAAGAAAGGGACAGGGTGGCACTGAAGCTTTCTTT.

This clone came up many times. The chain joins TRBV21-1 to TRBJ2-5; TRBD2 was called by the table and not checked on the DNA. TRBV21-1 is termed a pseudogene. CDR3 length: 12 residues. CDR3 DNA: TGTGCCAGCAGGATGAGGAAAGAGACCCAGTACTTC. Protein sequence: CASRMRKETQYF.

This clone appeared a few times. A read error may produce the germline difference seen at one junction end. J is TRBJ2-7 and V is TRBV7-7; D possibly matches TRBD1 or TRBD2 (5 bases each). CDR1 is SSHAT, CDR2 FNYEAQ, per germline (reference sequence). CDR3 length: 20 residues. The CDR3 here is CASSLRWAGTVSAESYEQYF. CDR3 sequence (DNA): TGTGCTAGCAGCTTAAGGTGGGCCGGGACGGTGAGTGCTGAATCCTACGAGCAGTACTTC.

This clone was observed a handful of times. The rearrangement links TRBV4-2 to TRBJ1-5; D possibly corresponds to TRBD1 (6 bases). The CDR3 length is 14 residues. Germline V gene sequence: CDR1 LGHNA, CDR2 YNFKEQ. V lost 4 bases and J 5 bases, leaving 12 bases between the germline ends. CDR3 protein: CASSPHRVDQPQHF. Here the CDR3 DNA reads TGTGCCAGCAGCCCTCACAGGGTTGATCAGCCCCAGCATTTT.

The V gene is TRBV18, the J gene TRBJ2-1; 8 nucleotides match TRBD2. J gave up 10 bases and V 3 bases, and 14 bases lay outside the gene matches. This CDR3 has 16 residues. The germline V gene has CDR1 KGHSH and CDR2 LQKENI. The CDR3 loop reads CASSPPGGAGVREQFF. The CDR3 DNA sequence: TGTGCCAGCTCACCTCCGGGGGGAGCGGGAGTTCGGGAGCAGTTCTTC.

This CDR3 is CASSQALGGSGRNEQFF. As DNA, the CDR3 is TGTGCCAGCAGCCAAGCCCTAGGGGGTAGCGGGAGGAATGAGCAGTTCTTC. The chain uses TRBV4-2 and TRBJ2-1, with 10 nucleotides matching TRBD2. The CDR3 spans 17 residues. Germline CDR1 and CDR2: LGHNA and YNFKEQ. Trimming took 1 base from V and 7 from J; bases not matched to a gene: 10.

The V call is TRBV21-1, the J call TRBJ2-7. TRBV21-1 is assigned pseudogene status. The length of the CDR3 is 14 residues. The CDR3 DNA is TGTGCCAGCAGCAAAGCTGGGGACCCCTACGAGCAGTACTTC. Translating it yields CASSKAGDPYEQYF.

The chain is built from TRBV10-3 and TRBJ2-7; D may be TRBD2 (5 bases). CDR1 is ENHRY and CDR2 is SYGVKD in the germline V gene. The CDR3 extends over 13 amino acids. V was shortened by 7 bases and J by 2 bases, with 12 bases between the two germline ends. The CDR3 region is CAITAEAPYEQYF. As DNA, the CDR3 is TGTGCCATCACTGCGGAGGCGCCCTACGAGCAGTACTTC.

The chain employs TRBV7-2 and TRBJ2-5; D gene uncertain. CDR3 length: 15 amino acids. CDR1 is SGHTA, CDR2 FQGNSA, per germline. V lost 1 base and J 2 bases, leaving 11 bases between the germline ends. The CDR3 is CASSLVAANQETQYF. The CDR3 DNA reads as TGTGCCAGCAGCTTAGTAGCAGCAAATCAAGAGACCCAGTACTTC.